The present entry profiles one T cell receptor beta chain with its context. This record belongs to a study of blood T cell repertoires in COVID-19. Across the whole study: PBMCs, B-cell-depleted T cells, or T cells provided the cDNA or gDNA that made up the material.

The J segment lost 6 bases and the V segment lost 6 bases, leaving 10 bases of the junction unmatched. The CDR3 is made up of 14 amino acids. Germline CDR1 MNHEY, CDR2 SVGAGI. Authors' methods: Researchers report that nucleated cell counts were estimated from reference gene primer amplification. The assay was immunoSEQ multiplex PCR, and TCRdb's table has in-frame clones only and misses some. The V and J calls and clone size were taken over from that table, and D and trimming were inferred from the DNA. The sample includes around 56,000 clones, 87% of them seen just once. Sequencing input: peripheral blood. The genes are TRBV6-5 and TRBJ2-7, with 8 bases that match TRBD2. This TCR was recovered from a man in his sixties with active or convalescent COVID-19. The CDR3 is CASRGGAGVSEQYF. The CDR3 nucleotides read TGTGCCAGCAGAGGGGGAGCGGGAGTTTCCGAGCAGTACTTC.